Here is one T cell receptor beta chain with its context. This clone was found a few times. Its cognate antigen has yet to be identified. Base qualities are missing; no much larger clone stands one base away. The CDR3, from cysteine to phenylalanine, totals 13 residues. Kept here is only the CDR3 DNA, which spans 39 bases and is read in frame from base 1. V trim: 6 bases; J trim: 10 bases; unmatched bases: 8. CDR1 SNHLY and CDR2 FYNNEI are derived from the germline V gene. TCRbeta CDR3 regions were amplified from genomic DNA using the immunoSEQ Assay, a bias-controlled multiplex PCR. In the paper's pipeline: The number of nucleated cells in each sample was estimated from the amplification of reference gene primers within the assay. Sequence reads were collapsed and filtered to measure the absolute abundance of every unique TCRbeta CDR3 rearrangement. For each sample, productive Simpson clonality was calculated as the square root of Simpson's diversity index over productive rearrangements. The table was pulled from immuneACCESS by TCRdb, which kept in-frame rearrangements only. Such tables lose some clones; where checked, under half of the loss comes from unresolved V genes, and the rest has no known cause. Clone size and the V and J calls come from that table; the DNA yielded D and trimming. In all, the sample holds fewer than 250,000 clones, and 87% of those were seen once. The top ten constitute around 2.6% of the sample.

The sample is drawn from a study of blood T cell repertoires in COVID-19 (dated by TCRdb to the early 2020s). Looking at the study overall: The collaborator samples originated in the United States, Italy and Spain and spanned the acute and convalescent phases of COVID-19. The material from the prospective study consisted of cDNA or gDNA derived from T cells, B-cell-depleted T cells, or PBMCs. Subjects who had been exposed to COVID-19, were actively infected with it, or had recovered from it provided the deeply sampled blood TCRbeta repertoires that made up the dataset. The repertoires were released in a freely available public database intended as a resource for research on the immune response to SARS-CoV-2. Samples came from the ongoing ImmuneRACE study (first 160 participants) plus 1,254 subjects from 6 global collaborators. Nearly every sample came with metadata listing a de-identified subject ID, COVID-19 status, age in years and sex. Where available, HLA class I and class II types were obtained from metadata supplied by the sample provider rather than from assay-based typing.

Paper-wide results and their limitations: The quantity of clinical and demographic metadata differed by source and by participant and was supplied without curation.

Participants in the prospective study were aged roughly 18 to 100 years, lived in about two dozen United States geographic areas, and enrolled through a virtual design. In the prospective study, cohorts were assigned on the basis of participant-reported clinical history obtained from a screening survey and a study questionnaire. In the prospective study, whole blood, serum and a nasopharyngeal or oropharyngeal swab were collected from each participant by mobile phlebotomists. Participants in the prospective study had the option to provide additional blood draws and questionnaires over an approximately 2-month period. Before DNA extraction, blood samples from the prospective study were shipped at room temperature or frozen.

The TCR originated in a woman under 40 with acute COVID-19. The sequence is built from TRBV2 and TRBJ1-2; TRBD1 fits 10 bases in the junction. The sample was PBMCs or T cells enriched from blood (not recorded which). The sequenced DNA: TGTGCCAGCAGAGAGACAGGGGGCAAGGACTACACCTTC. This translates into CASRETGGKDYTF.